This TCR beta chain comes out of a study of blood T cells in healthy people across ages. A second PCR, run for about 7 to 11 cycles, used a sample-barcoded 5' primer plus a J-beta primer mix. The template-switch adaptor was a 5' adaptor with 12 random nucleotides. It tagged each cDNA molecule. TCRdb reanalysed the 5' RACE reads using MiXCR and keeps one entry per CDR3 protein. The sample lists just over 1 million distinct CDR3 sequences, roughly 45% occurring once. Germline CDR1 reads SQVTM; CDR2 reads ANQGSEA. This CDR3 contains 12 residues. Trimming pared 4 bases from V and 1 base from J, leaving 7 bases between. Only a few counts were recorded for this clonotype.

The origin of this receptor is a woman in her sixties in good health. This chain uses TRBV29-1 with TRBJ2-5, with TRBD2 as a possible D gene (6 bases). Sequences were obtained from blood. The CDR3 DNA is TGCAGCGTTGTAGCGGCCCAAGAGACCCAGTACTTC. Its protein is CSVVAAQETQYF.